This T cell receptor (beta chain) was retrieved from a study of shared clonotypes between healthy human individuals. Concerning this clone: Its antigen is currently unknown.

Study conclusions and caveats: A handful of donors shared 5% to 5.5% of their naive CD4 clonotypes.

The data were produced by immunoSEQ multiplex PCR, yet TCRdb's version contains in-frame clones alone and is incomplete. The data show just over 2,000,000 clones, about 95% seen once. Germline values: CDR1 SEHNR, CDR2 FQNEAQ (reference sequence). This CDR3 is 15 amino acids long. The J segment lost 3 bases and the V segment lost 4 bases, leaving 7 bases of the junction unmatched. CD8 cells classed as naive were CD45RO-negative and positively selected for CCR7, excluding terminally differentiated effector memory CD45RA+ cells. The rearrangement joins TRBV7-9 to TRBJ2-7; 9 bases match TRBD1. The receptor was isolated from a man younger than 35 in good health. Input material: naive CD8+ T cells sorted from blood. The CDR3, as DNA: TGTGCCAGCAGCTCAGAGGGACAGGGCCACTACGAGCAGTACTTC. Its protein is CASSSEGQGHYEQYF.